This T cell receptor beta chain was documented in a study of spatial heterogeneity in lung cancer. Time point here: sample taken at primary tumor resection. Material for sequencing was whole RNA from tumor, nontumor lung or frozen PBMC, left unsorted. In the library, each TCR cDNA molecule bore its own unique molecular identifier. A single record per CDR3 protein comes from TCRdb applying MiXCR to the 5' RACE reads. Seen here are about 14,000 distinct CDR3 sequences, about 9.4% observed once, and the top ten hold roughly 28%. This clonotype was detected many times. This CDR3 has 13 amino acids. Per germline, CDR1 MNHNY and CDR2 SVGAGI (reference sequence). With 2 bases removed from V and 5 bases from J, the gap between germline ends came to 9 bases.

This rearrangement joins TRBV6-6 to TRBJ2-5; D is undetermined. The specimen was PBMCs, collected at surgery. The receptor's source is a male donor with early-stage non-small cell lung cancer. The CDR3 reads CASSYPGRETQYF. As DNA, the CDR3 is TGTGCCAGCAGTTACCCCGGGCGGGAGACCCAGTACTTC.